The present entry profiles one T cell receptor beta chain with its context. Sample treatment: randomized to nivolumab then ipilimumab (arm A) or the reverse (arm B). Live CD3+CD8+ CD19− CD56− cells were sorted from PBMCs. Method: immunoSEQ multiplex PCR; TCRdb's copy keeps in-frame clones and lacks some. The sample comprises about 28,000 clones, roughly 91% of which are singletons, and 13% to 15% rests with the top ten. The data are from a study of sequential checkpoint blockade in melanoma. V dropped 4 bases and J dropped 8 bases, with 21 bases sitting between them. The CDR3 contains 16 residues. CDR1 and CDR2 (germline): SGHDT, YYEEEE.

The starting material was CD8+ T cells sorted from blood (inferred from file names), obtained from a patient given nivolumab and ipilimumab in sequence. The V gene is TRBV5-6, the J gene TRBJ1-4; possible D gene TRBD1, 5 bases. The sequence derives from a human donor with melanoma. The DNA of the CDR3 is TGTGCCAGCAGCGGGGACCGGGGGGAGGCATTGGAAAAACTGTTTTTT. Its translation is CASSGDRGEALEKLFF.